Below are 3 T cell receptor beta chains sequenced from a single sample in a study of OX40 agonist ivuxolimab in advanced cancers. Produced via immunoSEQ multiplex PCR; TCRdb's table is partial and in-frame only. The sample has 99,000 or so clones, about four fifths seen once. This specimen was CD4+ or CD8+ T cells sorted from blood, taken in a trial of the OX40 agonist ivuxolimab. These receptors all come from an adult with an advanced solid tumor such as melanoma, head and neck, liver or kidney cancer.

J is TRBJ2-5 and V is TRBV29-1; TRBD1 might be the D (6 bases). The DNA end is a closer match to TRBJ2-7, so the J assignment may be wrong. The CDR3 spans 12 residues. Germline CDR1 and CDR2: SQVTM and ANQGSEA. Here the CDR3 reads CSAAAGAYEQYF. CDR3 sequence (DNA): TGCAGCGCCGCGGCAGGGGCCTACGAGCAGTACTTC.

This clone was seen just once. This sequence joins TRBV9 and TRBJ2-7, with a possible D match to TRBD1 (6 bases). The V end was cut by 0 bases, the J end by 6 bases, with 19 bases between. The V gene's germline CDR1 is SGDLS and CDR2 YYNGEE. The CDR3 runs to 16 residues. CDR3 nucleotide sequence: TGTGCCAGCAGCGTAGAGTCGCGAGGGACACGGGGCGAGCAGTACTTC. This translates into CASSVESRGTRGEQYF.

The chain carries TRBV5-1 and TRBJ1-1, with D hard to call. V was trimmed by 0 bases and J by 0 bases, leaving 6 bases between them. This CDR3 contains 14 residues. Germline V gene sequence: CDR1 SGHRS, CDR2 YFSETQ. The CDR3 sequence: CASSLGIMNTEAFF. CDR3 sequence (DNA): TGCGCCAGCAGCTTGGGGATCATGAACACTGAAGCTTTCTTT.